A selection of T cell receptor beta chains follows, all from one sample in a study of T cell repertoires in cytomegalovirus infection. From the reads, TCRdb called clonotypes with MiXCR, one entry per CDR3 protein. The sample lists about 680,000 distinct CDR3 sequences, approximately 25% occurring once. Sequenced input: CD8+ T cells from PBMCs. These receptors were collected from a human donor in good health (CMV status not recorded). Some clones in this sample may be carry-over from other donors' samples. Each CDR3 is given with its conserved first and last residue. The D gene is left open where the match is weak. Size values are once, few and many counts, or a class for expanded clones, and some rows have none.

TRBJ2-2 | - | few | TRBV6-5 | CASQAGANTGELFF | TGTGCCAGCCAGGCGGGGGCTAACACCGGGGAGCTGTTTTTT
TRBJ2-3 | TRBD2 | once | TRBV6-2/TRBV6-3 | CASSYPLGGGDGTDTQYF | TGTGCCAGCAGTTACCCCTTGGGGGGGGGGGACGGCACAGATACGCAGTATTTT
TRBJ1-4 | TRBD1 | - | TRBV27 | CASGPTDRGREKLFF | TGTGCCAGCGGACCCACGGACAGGGGGCGAGAAAAACTGTTTTTT
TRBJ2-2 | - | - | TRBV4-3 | CASSLRQYGTGELFF | TGCGCCAGCAGCCTAAGACAGTACGGCACCGGGGAGCTGTTTTTT
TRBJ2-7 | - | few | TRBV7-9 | CASSLGQAPYEQYF | TGTGCCAGCAGCTTAGGCCAGGCGCCCTACGAGCAGTACTTC
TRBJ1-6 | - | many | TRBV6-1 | CASSRGPLSSYNSPLHF | TGTGCCAGCAGCCGCGGGCCGTTGAGCTCCTATAATTCACCCCTCCACTTT
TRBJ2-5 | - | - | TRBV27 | CASSRTPGRETQYF | TGTGCCAGCAGCCGAACCCCAGGTCGGGAGACCCAGTACTTC
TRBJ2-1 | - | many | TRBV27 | CASSNRDLSYNEQFF | TGTGCCAGCAGTAATCGGGACCTTTCATACAATGAGCAGTTCTTC
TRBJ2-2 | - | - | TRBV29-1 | CSVEPGDRHTGELFF | TGCAGCGTTGAGCCAGGGGATAGGCACACCGGGGAGCTGTTTTTT
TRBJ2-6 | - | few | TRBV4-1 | CASSQDNRLSGANVLTF | TGCGCCAGCAGCCAAGATAACAGGCTGTCTGGGGCCAACGTCCTGACTTTC
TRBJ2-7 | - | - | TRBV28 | CASSLTTDGEQYF | TGTGCCAGCAGTTTAACGACAGATGGCGAGCAGTACTTC
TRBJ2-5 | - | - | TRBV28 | CASSPLWGDGQETQYF | TGTGCCAGCAGCCCCCTGTGGGGGGATGGCCAAGAGACCCAGTACTTC
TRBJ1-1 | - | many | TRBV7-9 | CASSLAGSVMNTEAFF | TGTGCCAGCAGCCTCGCGGGTTCGGTAATGAACACTGAAGCTTTCTTT
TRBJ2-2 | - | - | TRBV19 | CASTMGGTGELFF | TGTGCCAGTACCATGGGGGGCACCGGGGAGCTGTTTTTT
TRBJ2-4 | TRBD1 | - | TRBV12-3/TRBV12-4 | CASRPPGQGAKNIRYF | TGTGCCAGCAGACCCCCGGGACAGGGGGCCAAAAACATTCGGTACTTC
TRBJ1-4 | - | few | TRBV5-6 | CASSLGGRLNEKLFF | TGTGCCAGCAGCTTGGGAGGACGGCTTAATGAAAAACTGTTTTTT
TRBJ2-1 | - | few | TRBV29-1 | CSVRAGSYNEQFF | TGCAGCGTTAGAGCGGGCTCCTACAATGAGCAGTTCTTC
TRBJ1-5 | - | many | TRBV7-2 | CASSLAPGAQPQHF | TGTGCCAGCAGCTTAGCGCCAGGGGCTCAGCCCCAGCATTTT
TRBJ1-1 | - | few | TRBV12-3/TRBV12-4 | CASRTGNGAFF | TGTGCCAGCCGCACCGGGAATGGGGCTTTCTTT
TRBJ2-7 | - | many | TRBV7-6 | CASSLDLLRESHEQYF | TGTGCCAGCAGCTTAGATCTGCTCAGAGAGAGCCACGAGCAGTACTTC
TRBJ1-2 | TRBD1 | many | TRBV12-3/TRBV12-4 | CASTSSQGVDGYTF | TGTGCCAGCACATCGAGTCAGGGGGTCGATGGCTACACCTTC
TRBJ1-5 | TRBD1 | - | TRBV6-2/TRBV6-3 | CASSPGQGEDQPQHF | TGTGCCAGCAGCCCGGGACAGGGAGAGGATCAGCCCCAGCATTTT
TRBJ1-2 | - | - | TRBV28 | CASTQVQGRGVQHFF | TGTGCCAGCACCCAAGTCCAGGGGCGCGGAGTCCAACACTTTTTC
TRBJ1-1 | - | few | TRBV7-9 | CASIQGRETEAFF | TGTGCCAGCATACAAGGGAGGGAGACTGAAGCTTTCTTT
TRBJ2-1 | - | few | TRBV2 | CASSEGFSSYNEQFF | TGTGCCAGCAGTGAGGGCTTTAGCTCCTACAATGAGCAGTTCTTC
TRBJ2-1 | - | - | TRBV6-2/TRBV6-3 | CASSSGLSEFF | TGTGCCAGCAGTTCGGGACTCTCGGAGTTCTTC
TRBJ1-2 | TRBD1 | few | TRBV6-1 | CASDGQGHGYTF | TGTGCCAGTGACGGACAGGGCCATGGCTACACCTTC
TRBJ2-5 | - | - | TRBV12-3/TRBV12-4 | CASSPPGFRQETQYF | TGTGCCAGCAGCCCCCCGGGTTTCCGTCAAGAGACCCAGTACTTC
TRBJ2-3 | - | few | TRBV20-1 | CSARVLGLRAPTDTQYF | TGCAGTGCTAGAGTTCTAGGACTCAGAGCGCCTACAGATACGCAGTATTTT